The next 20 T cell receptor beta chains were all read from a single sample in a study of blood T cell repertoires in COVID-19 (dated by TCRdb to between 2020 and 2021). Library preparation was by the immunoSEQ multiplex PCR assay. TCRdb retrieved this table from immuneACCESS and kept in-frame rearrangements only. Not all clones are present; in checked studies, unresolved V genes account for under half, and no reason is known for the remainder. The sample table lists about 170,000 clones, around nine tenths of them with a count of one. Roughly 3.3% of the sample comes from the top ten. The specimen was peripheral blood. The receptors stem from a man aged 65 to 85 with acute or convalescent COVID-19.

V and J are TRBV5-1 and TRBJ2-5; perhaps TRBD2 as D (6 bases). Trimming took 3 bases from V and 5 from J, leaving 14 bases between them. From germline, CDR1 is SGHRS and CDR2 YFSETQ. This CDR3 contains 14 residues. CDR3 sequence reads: CASSSPSGGETQYF. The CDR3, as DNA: TGCGCCAGCAGCTCCCCAAGTGGGGGGGAGACCCAGTACTTC.

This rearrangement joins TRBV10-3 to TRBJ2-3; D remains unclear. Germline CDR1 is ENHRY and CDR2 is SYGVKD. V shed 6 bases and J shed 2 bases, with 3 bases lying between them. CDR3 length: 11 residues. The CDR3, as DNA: TGTGCCATCAGATACACAGATACGCAGTATTTT. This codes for CAIRYTDTQYF.

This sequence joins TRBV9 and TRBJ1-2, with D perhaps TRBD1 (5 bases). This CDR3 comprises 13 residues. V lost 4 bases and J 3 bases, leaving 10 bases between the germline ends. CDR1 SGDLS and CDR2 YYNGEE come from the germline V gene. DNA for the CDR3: TGTGCCAGCAGCTCCGACAGCCACTATGGCTACACCTTC. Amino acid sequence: CASSSDSHYGYTF.

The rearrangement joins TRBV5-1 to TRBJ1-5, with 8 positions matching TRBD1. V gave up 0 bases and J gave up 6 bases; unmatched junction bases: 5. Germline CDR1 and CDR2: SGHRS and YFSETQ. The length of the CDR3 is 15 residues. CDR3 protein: CASSLVGQDGQPQHF. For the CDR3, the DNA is TGCGCCAGCAGCTTGGTGGGACAGGACGGTCAGCCCCAGCATTTT.

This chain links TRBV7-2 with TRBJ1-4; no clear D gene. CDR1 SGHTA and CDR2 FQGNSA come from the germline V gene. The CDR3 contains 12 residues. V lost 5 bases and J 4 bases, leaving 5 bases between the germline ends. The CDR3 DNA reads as TGTGCCAGCAGCCCCTATAATGAAAAACTGTTTTTT. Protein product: CASSPYNEKLFF.

The DNA of the CDR3 is TGTGCCAGTAGACTTTCCGGGACAACCTCCTACGAGCAGTACTTC. Residues: CASRLSGTTSYEQYF. This chain links TRBV19 with TRBJ2-7, with D possibly being TRBD1 (6 bases). Germline loops: CDR1 LNHDA, CDR2 SQIVND (reference sequence). The V and J ends lost 6 bases and 0 bases respectively, with 15 bases between them. This CDR3 has 15 residues. The full variable domain, with the rest looked up from reference TRBV19 and TRBJ2-7, is DGGITQSPKYLFRKEGQNVTLSCEQNLNHDAMYWYRQDPGQGLRLIYYSQIVNDFQKGDIAEGYSVSREKKESFPLTVTSAQKNPTAFYLCASRLSGTTSYEQYFGPGTRLTVT.

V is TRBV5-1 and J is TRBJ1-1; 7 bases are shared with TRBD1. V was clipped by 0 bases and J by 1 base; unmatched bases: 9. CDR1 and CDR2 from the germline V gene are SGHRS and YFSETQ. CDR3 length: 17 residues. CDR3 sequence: CASSLGDWTGRNTEAFF. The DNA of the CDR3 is TGCGCCAGCAGCTTGGGGGACTGGACAGGAAGGAACACTGAAGCTTTCTTT. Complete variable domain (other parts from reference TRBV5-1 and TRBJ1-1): KAGVTQTPRYLIKTRGQQVTLSCSPISGHRSVSWYQQTPGQGLQFLFEYFSETQRNKGNFPGRFSGRQFSNSRSEMNVSTLELGDSALYLCASSLGDWTGRNTEAFFGQGTRLTVV.

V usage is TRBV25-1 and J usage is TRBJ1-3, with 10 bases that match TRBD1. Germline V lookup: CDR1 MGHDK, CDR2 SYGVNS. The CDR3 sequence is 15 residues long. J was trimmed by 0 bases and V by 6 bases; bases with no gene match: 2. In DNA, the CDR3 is TGTGCCAGCAGCCGGACAGGGGGCTCTGGAAACACCATATATTTT. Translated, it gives CASSRTGGSGNTIYF.

The CDR3 here is CASTRTGHMNTEAFF. The CDR3 bases are TGTGCCAGCACACGGACAGGGCACATGAACACTGAAGCTTTCTTT. This chain links TRBV25-1 with TRBJ1-1; 8 positions agree with TRBD1. CDR3 size: 15 residues. Trimming took 7 bases from V and 0 from J; bases not matched to a gene: 7. Germline V CDR1 and CDR2: MGHDK, SYGVNS.

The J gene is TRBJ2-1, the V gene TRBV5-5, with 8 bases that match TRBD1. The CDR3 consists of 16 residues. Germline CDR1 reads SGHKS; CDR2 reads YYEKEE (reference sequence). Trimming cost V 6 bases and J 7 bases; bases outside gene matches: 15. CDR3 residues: CASTSRPDRALNEQFF. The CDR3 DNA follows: TGTGCCAGCACCTCCAGGCCGGACAGGGCTCTAAATGAGCAGTTCTTC.

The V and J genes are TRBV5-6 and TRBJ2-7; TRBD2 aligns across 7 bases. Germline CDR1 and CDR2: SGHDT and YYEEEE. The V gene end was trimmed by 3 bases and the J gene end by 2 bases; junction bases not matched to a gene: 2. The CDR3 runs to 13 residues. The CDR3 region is CASSWTSTYEQYF. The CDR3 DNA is TGTGCCAGCAGCTGGACTAGTACCTACGAGCAGTACTTC.

The CDR3 DNA sequence: TGTGCCAGAAGCTTGGCTCGCAGGGGGCTATACGAGCAGTACTTC. Encoded protein: CARSLARRGLYEQYF. The rearrangement links TRBV5-3 to TRBJ2-7, with TRBD1 identical over 8 bases. TRBV5-3 is sorted into the ORF group, with uncertain function. This CDR3 is built from 15 residues. V was pared by 0 bases and J by 4 bases, with 6 bases of the junction left unmatched.

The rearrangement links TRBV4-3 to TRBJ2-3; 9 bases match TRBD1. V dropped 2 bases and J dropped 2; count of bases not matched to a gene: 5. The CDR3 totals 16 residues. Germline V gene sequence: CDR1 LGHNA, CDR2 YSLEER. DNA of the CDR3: TGCGCCAGCAGCCAACCCGGACAGGGGTTCACAGATACGCAGTATTTT. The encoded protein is CASSQPGQGFTDTQYF.

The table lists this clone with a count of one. Here the CDR3 DNA reads TGTGCCAGCAGTTTCCTAGGGGCCAACGTCCTGACTTTC. Translating it yields CASSFLGANVLTF. The rearrangement joins TRBV27 to TRBJ2-6; unclear D gene. V shed 3 bases and J shed 4 bases, with 4 bases lying between them. Per the germline V gene, CDR1 is MNHEY and CDR2 is SMNVEV (reference sequence). The CDR3 extends over 13 amino acids.

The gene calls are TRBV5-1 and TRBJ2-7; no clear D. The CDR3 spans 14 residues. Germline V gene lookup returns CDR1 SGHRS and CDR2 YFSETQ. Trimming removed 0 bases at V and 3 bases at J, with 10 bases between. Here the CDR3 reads CASSLDGSNYEQYF. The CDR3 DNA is TGCGCCAGCAGCTTGGACGGGTCCAACTACGAGCAGTACTTC.

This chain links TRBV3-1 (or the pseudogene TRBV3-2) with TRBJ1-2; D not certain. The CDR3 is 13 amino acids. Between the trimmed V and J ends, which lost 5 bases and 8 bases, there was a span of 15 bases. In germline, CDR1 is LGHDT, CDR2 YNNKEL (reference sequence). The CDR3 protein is CASSLAGIGGYTF. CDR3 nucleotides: TGTGCCAGCAGCTTAGCCGGGATAGGGGGCTACACCTTC.

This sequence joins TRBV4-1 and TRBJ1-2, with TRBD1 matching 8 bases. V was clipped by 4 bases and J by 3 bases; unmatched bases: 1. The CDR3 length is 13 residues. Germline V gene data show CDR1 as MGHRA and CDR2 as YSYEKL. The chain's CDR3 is CASSLQGDYGYTF. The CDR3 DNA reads TGCGCCAGCAGCCTACAGGGGGACTATGGCTACACCTTC.

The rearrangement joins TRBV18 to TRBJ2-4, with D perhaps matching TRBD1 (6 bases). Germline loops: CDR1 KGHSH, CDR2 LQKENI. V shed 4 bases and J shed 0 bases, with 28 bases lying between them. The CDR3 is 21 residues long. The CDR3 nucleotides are TGTGCCAGCTCACAGGCCCGGGACAAACCCTTAGACTTTCTAGCCAAAAACATTCAGTACTTC. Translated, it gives CASSQARDKPLDFLAKNIQYF.

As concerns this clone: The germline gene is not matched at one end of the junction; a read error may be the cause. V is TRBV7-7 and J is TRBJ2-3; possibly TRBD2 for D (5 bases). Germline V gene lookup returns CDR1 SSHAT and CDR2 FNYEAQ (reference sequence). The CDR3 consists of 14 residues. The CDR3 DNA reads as TGTGCTAGCAGCTTTACTAGGACGCACAGCACGCAGTATTTT. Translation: CASSFTRTHSTQYF.

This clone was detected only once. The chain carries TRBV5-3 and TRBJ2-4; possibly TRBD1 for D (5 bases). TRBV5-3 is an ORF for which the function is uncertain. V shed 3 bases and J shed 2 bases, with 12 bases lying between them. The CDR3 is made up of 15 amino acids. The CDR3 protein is CARSYWGLTKNIQYF. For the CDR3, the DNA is TGTGCCAGAAGCTACTGGGGCCTAACCAAAAACATTCAGTACTTC.